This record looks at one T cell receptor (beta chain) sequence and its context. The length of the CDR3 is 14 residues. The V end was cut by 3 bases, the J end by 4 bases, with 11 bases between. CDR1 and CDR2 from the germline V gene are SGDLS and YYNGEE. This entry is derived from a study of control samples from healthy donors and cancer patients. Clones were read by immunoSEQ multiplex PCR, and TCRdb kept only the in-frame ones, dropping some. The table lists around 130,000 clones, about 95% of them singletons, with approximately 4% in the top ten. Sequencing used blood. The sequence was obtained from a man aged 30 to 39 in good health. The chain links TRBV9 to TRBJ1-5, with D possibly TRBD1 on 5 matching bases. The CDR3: CASSERGVNQPQHF. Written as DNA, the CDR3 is TGTGCCAGCAGCGAACGGGGGGTAAATCAGCCCCAGCATTTT. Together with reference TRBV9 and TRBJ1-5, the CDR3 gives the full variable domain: DSGVTQTPKHLITATGQRVTLRCSPRSGDLSVYWYQQSLDQGLQFLIQYYNGEERAKGNILERFSAQQFPDLHSELNLSSLELGDSALYFCASSERGVNQPQHFGDGTRLSIL.